What follows are 17 T cell receptor beta chains derived from one specimen sequenced in a study of T cell repertoires in cytomegalovirus infection. Each CDR3 protein is one row after TCRdb ran MiXCR on the reads. The sample consists of around 770,000 distinct CDR3 sequences, about 27% of them appearing once. These receptors' antigens are unknown. Material: cultured CD8+ T cells from PBMCs, obtained from culture after CMV antigen stimulation. The receptors were sampled from a human donor in good health (CMV status not recorded). Some clones in this sample may be carry-over from other donors' samples.

V and J are TRBV4-1 and TRBJ1-3; no clear D. This CDR3 is built from 16 residues. The germline gives CDR1 MGHRA, CDR2 YSYEKL. Deletions cut 4 bases from V and 0 bases from J, with 13 bases between. CDR3 protein: CASSPNHGSSGNTIYF. Here the CDR3 DNA reads TGCGCCAGCAGCCCGAACCACGGTTCCTCTGGAAACACCATATATTTT.

This chain connects TRBV7-9 to TRBJ2-3; 8 bases are shared with TRBD2. The CDR3 is 16 amino acids. CDR1 is SEHNR and CDR2 is FQNEAQ in the germline V gene (reference sequence). The trim removed 4 bases at V and 2 bases at J, leaving 8 bases unmatched. DNA of the CDR3: TGTGCCAGCAGCTCGACTCCAGCGGGGGTCACAGATACGCAGTATTTT. Translating it yields CASSSTPAGVTDTQYF.

This clonotype has just a few counts. The chain couples TRBV5-1 to TRBJ2-2; TRBD2 matches at 11 bases. Trimming cost V 1 base and J 6 bases; bases outside gene matches: 8. Germline CDR1 SGHRS, CDR2 YFSETQ. The CDR3 runs to 17 residues. DNA for the CDR3: TGCGCCAGCAGCTTGATGACTAGCGGGGAAATAGCCGGGGAGCTGTTTTTT. Translating it yields CASSLMTSGEIAGELFF.

This sequence joins TRBV7-9 and TRBJ2-1; the D gene is possibly TRBD2 (5 bases). Germline V gene lookup returns CDR1 SEHNR and CDR2 FQNEAQ (reference sequence). The CDR3 is 14 amino acids. Trimming stripped 2 bases from V and 9 bases from J, with 14 bases between. The CDR3 spells CASSLWGTGFEQFF. The CDR3 coding sequence is TGTGCCAGCAGCTTATGGGGAACGGGGTTTGAGCAGTTCTTC.

This clonotype occurred a few times. The rearrangement joins TRBV20-1 to TRBJ1-2, with D tentatively TRBD1 (5 bases). The germline V gene has CDR1 DFQATT and CDR2 SNEGSKA (reference sequence). Trimming took 0 bases from V and 0 from J, leaving 20 bases between them. The CDR3 covers 18 residues. CDR3 coding DNA: TGCAGTGCTAGAGATCCAGGGCCCACCGACTTGTCTAACTATGGCTACACCTTC. Amino acid sequence: CSARDPGPTDLSNYGYTF.

This clonotype was counted between two and nine times. This chain links TRBV7-3 with TRBJ1-1; 7 bases are shared with TRBD1. There are 13 residues in the CDR3. J was trimmed by 5 bases and V by 4 bases; bases with no gene match: 4. The V gene's germline CDR1 is SGHTA and CDR2 FQGTGA. CDR3 amino acids: CASSSQGMTEAFF. For the CDR3, the DNA is TGTGCCAGCAGCTCACAGGGGATGACTGAAGCTTTCTTT.

This clonotype was seen a single time. The rearrangement joins TRBV19 to TRBJ2-2; TRBD1 is a possible D gene (5 bases). Germline CDR1 is LNHDA and CDR2 is SQIVND (reference sequence). The CDR3 spans 17 residues. Deletions cut 0 bases from V and 4 bases from J, with 15 bases between. CDR3 residues: CASSIDTLRGVTGELFF. CDR3 nucleotides: TGTGCCAGTAGTATAGATACGTTAAGGGGTGTCACCGGGGAGCTGTTTTTT.

The rearrangement uses TRBV10-3 and TRBJ2-7; 8 bases map to TRBD2. The V segment lost 8 bases and the J segment 0 bases; nucleotides outside the gene matches: 15. Germline CDR1 reads ENHRY; CDR2 reads SYGVKD. This CDR3 region has 17 residues. The CDR3 region is CAIAAEHLAGNSYEQYV. For the CDR3, the DNA is TGTGCCATCGCGGCAGAACATTTAGCGGGGAACTCCTACGAGCAGTACGTC.

The chain is built from TRBV7-9 and TRBJ2-3; unclear D gene. V was trimmed by 7 bases and J by 0 bases, leaving 17 bases between them. CDR3 length: 16 residues. CDR1 and CDR2 (germline): SEHNR, FQNEAQ (reference sequence). The CDR3 DNA is TGTGCCAGCACCTCCCTGGTACTAACAAGCACAGATACGCAGTATTTT. Translated, it gives CASTSLVLTSTDTQYF.

The CDR3 protein is CASSQEGEGMNTEAFF. The DNA of the CDR3 is TGTGCCAGCAGCCAAGAAGGGGAGGGAATGAACACTGAAGCTTTCTTT. The chain links TRBV4-2 to TRBJ1-1; possible D gene TRBD1, 5 bases. The CDR3 totals 16 residues. The V gene's germline CDR1 is LGHNA and CDR2 YNFKEQ. V was clipped by 0 bases and J by 0 bases, with 11 bases between them.

Details on this clonotype: Germline is not matched at one junction end, which may reflect a read error. CDR3 bases: TGTGCCAGCAGCTTAGGCGGATACTCTGGGACCAACGTCCTGACTTTC. It translates to CASSLGGYSGTNVLTF. The rearrangement uses TRBV7-3 and TRBJ2-6; D remains ambiguous. From germline, CDR1 is SGHTA and CDR2 FQGTGA. The CDR3 consists of 16 residues. The variable domain in full, with the rest retrieved from reference TRBV7-3 and TRBJ2-6, is GAGVSQTPSNKVTEKGKYVELRCDPISGHTALYWYRQSLGQGPEFLIYFQGTGAADDSGLPNDRFFAVRPEGSVSTLKIQRTERGDSAVYLCASSLGGYSGTNVLTFGAGSRLTVL.

This clonotype has a handful of counts. The chain employs TRBV7-9 and TRBJ2-7; D may correspond to TRBD1 or TRBD2 (5 bases each). The CDR3 is 13 residues long. The germline V gene encodes CDR1 SEHNR and CDR2 FQNEAQ (reference sequence). Trimming removed 5 bases from V and 5 bases from J, with 13 bases in between. CDR3: CASSESQEDEQYV. CDR3 sequence (DNA): TGTGCCAGCAGCGAATCACAGGAGGACGAGCAGTACGTC.

In regard to this clonotype: As the CDR3 is not closed by the conserved phenylalanine or tryptophan, this likely results from a read error. CDR3 sequence reads: CASTPGLEETQYL. The CDR3 DNA is TGTGCCAGCACCCCGGGACTAGAAGAGACCCAGTACTTG. The rearrangement uses TRBV14 and TRBJ2-5; 8 bases line up with TRBD2. Germline V CDR1 and CDR2: SGHDN, FVKESK. CDR3 length: 13 amino acids. V was clipped by 7 bases and J by 3 bases; unmatched bases: 4.

This clonotype turned up a few times. The chain combines TRBV7-6 with TRBJ2-2; D remains unclear. V was pared by 4 bases and J by 2 bases, with 8 bases between. This CDR3 has 14 amino acids. Germline V CDR1 and CDR2: SGHVS, FNYEAQ. The DNA for the CDR3 is TGTGCCAGCAGCTACATAAGTAACACCGGGGAGCTGTTTTTT. Translation gives CASSYISNTGELFF.

The V and J genes are TRBV2 and TRBJ2-1; possibly TRBD2 for D (6 bases). Germline CDR1 reads SNHLY; CDR2 reads FYNNEI. V was clipped by 5 bases and J by 6 bases, with 20 bases between them. The length of the CDR3 is 16 residues. DNA for the CDR3: TGTGCCAGCAGTTTTTTCGGGACTCTTCCTGGCAATGAGCAGTTCTTC. Translated, it gives CASSFFGTLPGNEQFF.

This clonotype was counted a few times. The chain couples TRBV29-1 to TRBJ2-1; the D is unclear. This CDR3 has 16 amino acids. The V gene's germline CDR1 is SQVTM and CDR2 ANQGSEA. The germline V and J ends were trimmed by 0 bases and 4 bases, with 16 bases remaining between them. The CDR3 nucleotides read TGCAGCGTTGAAGATCTGTTGAGTGGTGATTACAATGAGCAGTTCTTC. Its translation is CSVEDLLSGDYNEQFF.

The rearrangement joins TRBV4-2 to TRBJ2-3; 10 bases match TRBD2. V trimming: 0 bases; J trimming: 11 bases; junction bases outside the gene matches: 11. CDR3 size: 16 residues. Germline V gene sequence: CDR1 LGHNA, CDR2 YNFKEQ. The CDR3 sequence: CASSQDSSSGGPLQYF. CDR3 bases: TGTGCCAGCAGCCAAGATTCCAGTAGCGGGGGGCCTTTGCAGTATTTT.